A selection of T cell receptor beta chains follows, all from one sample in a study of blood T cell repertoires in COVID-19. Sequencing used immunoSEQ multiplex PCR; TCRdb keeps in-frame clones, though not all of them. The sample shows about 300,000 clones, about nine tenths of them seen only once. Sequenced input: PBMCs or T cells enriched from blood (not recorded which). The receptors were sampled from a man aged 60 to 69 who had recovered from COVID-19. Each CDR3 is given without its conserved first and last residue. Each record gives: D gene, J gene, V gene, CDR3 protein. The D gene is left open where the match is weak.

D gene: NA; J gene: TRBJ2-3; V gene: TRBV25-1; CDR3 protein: ASSESTWDTQY
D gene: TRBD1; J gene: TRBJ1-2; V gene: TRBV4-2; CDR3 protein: ASSQGSGGDYGYT
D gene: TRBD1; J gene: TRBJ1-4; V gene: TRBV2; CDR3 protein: ASSDVGQGNEKLF
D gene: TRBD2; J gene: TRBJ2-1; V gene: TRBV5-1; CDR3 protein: ASSLVVAGKGEQF
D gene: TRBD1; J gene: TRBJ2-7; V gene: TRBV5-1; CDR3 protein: ASSLDGTGPPYEQY
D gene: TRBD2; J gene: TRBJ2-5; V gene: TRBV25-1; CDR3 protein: ASSEGLAEGGETQY
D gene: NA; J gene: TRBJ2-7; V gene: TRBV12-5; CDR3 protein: ASGLVLDSTSSYEQY
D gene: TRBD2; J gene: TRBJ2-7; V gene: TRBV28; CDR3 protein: ASRLAGGPYEQY
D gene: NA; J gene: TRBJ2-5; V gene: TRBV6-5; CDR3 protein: ASSYSVRRETQY
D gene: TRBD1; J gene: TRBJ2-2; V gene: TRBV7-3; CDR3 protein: ASSLGQGTAGELF
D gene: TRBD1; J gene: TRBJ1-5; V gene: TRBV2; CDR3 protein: ASSGQGGNQPQH
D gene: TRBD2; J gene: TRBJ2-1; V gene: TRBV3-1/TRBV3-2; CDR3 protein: ASSRVGGLANNEQF
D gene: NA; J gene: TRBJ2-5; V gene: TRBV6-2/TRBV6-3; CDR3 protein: ASSTRGSETQY
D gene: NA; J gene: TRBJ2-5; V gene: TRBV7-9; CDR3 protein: ASSLDTSQETQY
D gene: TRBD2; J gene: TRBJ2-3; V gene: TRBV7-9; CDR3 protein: ASSFLRTSGATDTQY
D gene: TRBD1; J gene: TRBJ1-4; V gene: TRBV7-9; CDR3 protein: ASSPGTGREKLF
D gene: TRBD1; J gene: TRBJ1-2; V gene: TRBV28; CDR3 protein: ASHSDRVNYGYT